This TCR beta chain originates from a study of Ad26.COV2.S vaccination and SARS-CoV-2 variants. Repertoires were generated with immunoSEQ multiplex PCR, while TCRdb's copy carries only in-frame clones and drops some. The data show about 320,000 clones, around 83% seen once. Treatment specified: approximately 18 received Ad26.COV2.S at low or high dose, single or two shots; about 5 received placebo; per-sample allocation not given. All samples were drawn on day 63, counting from the first vaccine or placebo injection. Material: peripheral blood, obtained in a trial of Ad26.COV2.S vaccine versus placebo. The TCR originated in a person aged 18-65 years who received the Ad26.COV2.S COVID-19 vaccine or a placebo.

The CDR3 loop is CASSSPGRSGTEAFF. In DNA form, the CDR3 reads TGTGCCAGCAGTTCCCCGGGGAGGTCGGGCACTGAAGCTTTCTTT. The chain recombines TRBV6-6 with TRBJ1-1; no reliable D call. CDR1 is MNHNY and CDR2 is SVGAGI in the germline V gene (reference sequence). V was clipped by 4 bases and J by 4 bases, with 16 bases between them. The CDR3 runs 15 residues.